This T cell receptor (beta chain) was documented in a study of T cells in tuberculosis. This clone was counted once. Using immunoSEQ multiplex PCR, the repertoire was profiled, and TCRdb retains in-frame clones only, with some absent. The data show about 30,000 clones, around 89% seen once. The material sequenced was PBMCs. The clonotype originates from a donor aged 10 to 29 with latent tuberculosis or without tuberculosis infection.

The DNA for the CDR3 is TGTGCCAGCAGTTTAAGCGGACTCCCTGGCTCGGGGGGCTACACCTTC. This encodes CASSLSGLPGSGGYTF. V gene TRBV27 combines with J gene TRBJ1-2; D gene unclear. The CDR3 totals 16 residues. Germline CDR1 is MNHEY and CDR2 is SMNVEV (reference sequence). V shed 2 bases and J shed 8 bases, with 21 bases lying between them.